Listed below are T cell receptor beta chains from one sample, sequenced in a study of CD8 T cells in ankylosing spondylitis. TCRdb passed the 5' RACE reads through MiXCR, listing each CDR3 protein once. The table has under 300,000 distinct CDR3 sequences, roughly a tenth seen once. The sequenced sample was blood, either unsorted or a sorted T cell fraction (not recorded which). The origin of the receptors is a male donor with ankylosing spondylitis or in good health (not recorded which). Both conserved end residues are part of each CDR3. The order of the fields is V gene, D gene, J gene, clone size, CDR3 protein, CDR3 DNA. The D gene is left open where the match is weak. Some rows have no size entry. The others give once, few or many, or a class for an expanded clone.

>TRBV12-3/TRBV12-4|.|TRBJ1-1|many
CASSLDFMNTEAFF
TGTGCCAGCAGTTTAGACTTTATGAACACTGAAGCTTTCTTT
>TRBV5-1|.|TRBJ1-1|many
CASSLGSGHPNTEAFF
TGCGCCAGCAGCTTGGGATCAGGACACCCGAACACTGAAGCTTTCTTT
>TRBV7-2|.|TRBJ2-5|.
CASSLVFETQYF
TGTGCCAGCAGCTTAGTATTCGAGACCCAGTACTTC
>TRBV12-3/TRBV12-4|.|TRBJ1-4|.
CASSTTMTGGSEKLFF
TGTGCCAGCAGTACTACTATGACAGGTGGCTCCGAAAAACTGTTTTTT
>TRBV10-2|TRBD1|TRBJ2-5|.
CATKTGRGRETQYF
TGCGCCACCAAAACGGGCAGGGGGAGAGAGACCCAGTACTTC
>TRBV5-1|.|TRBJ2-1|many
CASSLDRVVENEQFF
TGCGCCAGCAGCTTGGACAGGGTGGTAGAGAATGAGCAGTTCTTC
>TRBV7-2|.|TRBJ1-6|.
CASSSVHAFNSPLHF
TGTGCCAGCAGCTCCGTACATGCTTTCAATTCACCCCTCCACTTT
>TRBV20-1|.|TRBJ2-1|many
CSARGMQGSRGQFF
TGCAGTGCTAGAGGAATGCAGGGTTCTCGGGGGCAGTTCTTC
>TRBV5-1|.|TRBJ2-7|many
CASSTSGTLYEQYF
TGCGCCAGCAGCACATCCGGGACTCTCTACGAGCAGTACTTC
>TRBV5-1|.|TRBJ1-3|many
CASSLTGSGNTIYF
TGCGCCAGCAGCTTGACAGGGTCTGGAAACACCATATATTTT
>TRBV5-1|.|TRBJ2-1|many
CASSLDNEQFF
TGCGCCAGCAGCTTGGACAATGAGCAGTTCTTC
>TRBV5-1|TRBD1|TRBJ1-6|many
CASSFGQGASPLHF
TGCGCCAGCAGCTTCGGACAGGGAGCGTCACCCCTCCACTTT
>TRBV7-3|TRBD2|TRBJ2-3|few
CASSYGASGPDTQYF
TGTGCCAGCAGCTACGGGGCTAGCGGGCCAGATACGCAGTATTTT
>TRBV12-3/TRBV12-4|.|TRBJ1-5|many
CASSSRAWGNQPQHF
TGTGCCAGCAGTTCCCGAGCCTGGGGCAATCAGCCCCAGCATTTT
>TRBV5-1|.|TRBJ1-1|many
CASSFTPDSWGGVGTEAFF
TGCGCCAGCAGCTTCACTCCCGACAGTTGGGGTGGGGTGGGCACTGAAGCTTTCTTT
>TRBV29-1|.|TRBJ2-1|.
CSVGASSEVSPYNEQFF
TGCAGCGTTGGGGCTAGCTCAGAGGTGTCCCCCTACAATGAGCAGTTCTTC
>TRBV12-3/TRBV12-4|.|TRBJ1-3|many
CASSFSWTEGNTIYF
TGTGCCAGCAGTTTTTCCTGGACAGAGGGAAACACCATATATTTT
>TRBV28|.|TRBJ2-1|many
CASSWGNRGPYNEQFF
TGTGCCAGCTCCTGGGGGAACAGAGGACCCTACAATGAGCAGTTCTTC
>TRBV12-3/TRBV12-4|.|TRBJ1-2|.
CASSISPDCGYTF
TGTGCCAGCAGTATCTCCCCCGACTGTGGCTACACCTTC
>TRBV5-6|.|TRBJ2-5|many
CASSLEKVYQETQYF
TGTGCCAGCAGCTTGGAGAAAGTGTACCAAGAGACCCAGTACTTC
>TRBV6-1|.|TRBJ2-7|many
CASSEILASPYF
TGTGCCAGCAGTGAAATCCTGGCTAGCCCGTACTTC
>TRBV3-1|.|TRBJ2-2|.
CASSPGAVESTGELFF
TGTGCCAGCAGCCCTGGGGCGGTTGAGAGCACCGGGGAGCTGTTTTTT
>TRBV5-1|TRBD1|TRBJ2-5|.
CASRVGTGSETQYF
TGCGCCAGCAGGGTCGGGACAGGGTCTGAGACCCAGTACTTC
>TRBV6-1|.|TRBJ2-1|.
CASSQSVSYNEQFF
TGTGCCAGCAGTCAAAGTGTTTCCTACAATGAGCAGTTCTTC
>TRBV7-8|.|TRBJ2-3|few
CASSPYRGFADTQYF
TGTGCCAGCAGCCCTTATCGGGGGTTCGCAGATACGCAGTATTTT
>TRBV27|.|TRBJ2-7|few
CASRGVGRSHEQYF
TGTGCCAGCAGAGGAGTCGGGAGAAGCCACGAGCAGTACTTC
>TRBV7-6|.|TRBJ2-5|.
CASSRSIQETQYF
TGTGCCAGCAGCCGATCAATCCAAGAGACCCAGTACTTC
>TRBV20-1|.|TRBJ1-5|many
CSAATDRTQHF
TGCAGTGCGGCGACTGACAGAACCCAGCATTTT
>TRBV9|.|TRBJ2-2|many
CASSVGTYGELFF
TGTGCCAGCAGCGTAGGGACATACGGGGAGCTGTTTTTT